This T cell receptor (beta chain) was captured in a study of T cell repertoires in cytomegalovirus infection. As for the study in general: CMV infection plus the matching HLA type was flagged by public TCR beta signatures.

This clonotype turned up a few times. Its antigen is not known. CDR1 and CDR2 (germline): MDHEN, SYDVKM. With 1 base removed from V and 5 bases from J, the gap between germline ends came to 14 bases. The CDR3 sequence is 15 residues long. TCRdb re-analysed the reads in MiXCR, keeping a single row per CDR3 protein. The table has more than 150,000 distinct CDR3 sequences, roughly 19% seen once. Study results and limitations: Identification of carriers of CMV plus the relevant HLA was performed using cumulative public TCR beta family frequency.

J is TRBJ1-1 and V is TRBV28; D not resolved. Sequenced: PBMCs. The TCR comes from a human donor in good health (CMV status not recorded). Some clones in this sample may be carry-over from other donors' samples. For the CDR3, the DNA is TGTGCCAGCAGTTTATTCAGGCGCAGGTATACTGAAGCTTTCTTT. The encoded protein is CASSLFRRRYTEAFF. Using reference TRBV28 and TRBJ1-1 for the parts outside the CDR3, the full variable domain is DVKVTQSSRYLVKRTGEKVFLECVQDMDHENMFWYRQDPGLGLRLIYFSYDVKMKEKGDIPEGYSVSREKKERFSLILESASTNQTSMYLCASSLFRRRYTEAFFGQGTRLTVV.